Listed below are T cell receptor beta chains from one sample, sequenced in a study of cytomegalovirus exposure and HLA in healthy donors. Sequenced by immunoSEQ multiplex PCR; TCRdb stores in-frame clones only, minus some. The sample includes approximately 130,000 clones, under 75% of them seen just once. Sequenced material: PBMCs. All receptors derive from a woman between 40 and 50 years old in good health and CMV-seronegative. The CDR3 runs from the conserved cysteine through the conserved F or W. The D gene is left open where the match is weak. Some rows mark clone size as missing; the rest say once, few, many or name a class of expanded clone.

j_call clone_size d_call v_call cdr3_aa cdr3_nt
TRBJ2-1 . TRBD2 TRBV29-1 CSVERDASSYNEQFF TGCAGCGTCGAGCGGGACGCGAGCTCCTACAATGAGCAGTTCTTC
TRBJ1-1 few . TRBV7-9 CASSPTEYTEAFF TGTGCCAGCAGCCCGACAGAATACACTGAAGCTTTCTTT
TRBJ1-1 . . TRBV10-3 CAISGGYGVQVNTEAFF TGTGCCATCAGTGGGGGCTATGGGGTACAGGTGAACACTGAAGCTTTCTTT
TRBJ1-2 few . TRBV30 CAWSGGTNYGYTF TGTGCCTGGAGTGGAGGGACTAACTATGGCTACACCTTC
TRBJ1-2 . . TRBV5-1 CASSPNPANYGYTF TGCGCCAGCAGCCCGAACCCAGCTAACTATGGCTACACCTTC
TRBJ1-1 . TRBD1 TRBV11-2 CASSPTDRRNTEAFF TGTGCCAGCAGCCCCACGGACAGGAGGAACACTGAAGCTTTCTTT
TRBJ1-4 few . TRBV30 CAWSSAGEKLFF TGTGCCTGGAGTTCCGCAGGGGAAAAACTGTTTTTT
TRBJ1-1 . . TRBV30 CAWRATGEAFF TGTGCCTGGAGAGCCACGGGTGAAGCTTTCTTT
TRBJ2-1 once . TRBV6-5 CASRRSGDEQFF TGTGCCAGCCGTCGCTCGGGGGATGAGCAGTTCTTC
TRBJ2-7 once . TRBV12-5 CASGLGDYEQYF TGTGCTAGTGGTTTAGGAGACTACGAGCAGTACTTC
TRBJ2-7 . . TRBV27 CASSSRSHEQYF TGTGCCAGCAGTTCTCGGTCCCACGAGCAGTACTTC
TRBJ2-3 . . TRBV30 CGEGTDTQYF TGTGGAGAGGGCACAGATACGCAGTATTTT
TRBJ1-6 . . TRBV25-1 CASSDKTNFDNSPLHF TGTGCCAGCAGTGATAAGACAAACTTCGATAATTCACCCCTCCACTTT
TRBJ1-1 . . TRBV7-2 CASSSQRHGMNTEAFF TGTGCCAGCAGCTCACAGCGCCACGGGATGAACACTGAAGCTTTCTTT
TRBJ2-7 . . TRBV7-9 CASSNPSREQYF TGTGCCAGCAGCAACCCCTCGAGGGAGCAGTACTTC
TRBJ1-4 few . TRBV2 CASSRSLVRGEKLFF TGTGCCAGCAGTCGTAGCCTCGTCCGGGGTGAAAAACTGTTTTTT
TRBJ1-1 . TRBD1 TRBV5-6 CASSLGTGVNTEAFF TGTGCCAGCAGCTTAGGGACAGGGGTGAACACTGAAGCTTTCTTT
TRBJ1-5 . . TRBV12-5 CASGLEYNQPQHF TGTGCTAGTGGTTTGGAATACAATCAGCCCCAGCATTTT
TRBJ2-5 . . TRBV6-5 CASRHPTGLQETQYF TGTGCCAGCAGACACCCCACAGGCCTCCAAGAGACCCAGTACTTC
TRBJ1-1 few . TRBV10-2 CASRDSGGAAFF TGCGCCAGCAGAGACTCGGGGGGGGCCGCTTTCTTT
TRBJ1-2 few . TRBV5-4 CASSLGDYRVFGYTF TGTGCCAGCAGCTTGGGAGACTACAGGGTTTTTGGCTACACCTTC
TRBJ2-7 . TRBD1 TRBV30 CALRQGSYEQYF TGTGCCCTCCGACAGGGGTCGTACGAGCAGTACTTC
TRBJ2-2 few TRBD1 TRBV7-9 CASSLPGQGAYGELFF TGTGCCAGCAGCTTACCGGGACAGGGGGCGTACGGGGAGCTGTTTTTT
TRBJ2-3 . . TRBV7-2 CASSFWRGPTSTDTQYF TGTGCCAGCAGCTTCTGGCGGGGGCCGACTAGCACAGATACGCAGTATTTT
TRBJ1-1 . . TRBV7-9 CASSLGGGTEAFF TGTGCCAGCAGCTTAGGGGGAGGGACTGAAGCTTTCTTT
TRBJ1-4 few . TRBV4-2 CASSQQEGFNEKLFF TGTGCCAGCAGCCAACAGGAGGGCTTTAATGAAAAACTGTTTTTT
TRBJ2-3 . TRBD1 TRBV2 CASKTGGFRDTQYF TGTGCCAGCAAGACAGGGGGGTTCAGAGATACGCAGTATTTT
TRBJ2-3 . TRBD2 TRBV27 CASSPWTSGTTRGTDTQYF TGTGCCAGCAGTCCCTGGACTAGCGGAACTACTAGAGGCACAGATACGCAGTATTTT
TRBJ1-5 . . TRBV18 CASSPRQISNQPQHF TGTGCCAGCTCACCGAGACAGATTAGCAATCAGCCCCAGCATTTT
TRBJ1-6 . . TRBV19 CASSWGVVLSPLHF TGTGCCAGTAGTTGGGGGGTAGTCCTATCACCCCTCCACTTT
TRBJ2-2 few . TRBV2 CASTYRDTGELFF TGTGCCAGCACCTACAGGGACACCGGGGAGCTGTTTTTT
TRBJ1-3 few . TRBV6-1 CASSERLDSGNTIYF TGTGCCAGCAGTGAACGTCTAGACTCTGGAAACACCATATATTTT
TRBJ2-7 . TRBD1 TRBV6-5 CATQGADRFGYEQYF TGTGCCACCCAGGGGGCAGACCGTTTTGGCTACGAGCAGTACTTC